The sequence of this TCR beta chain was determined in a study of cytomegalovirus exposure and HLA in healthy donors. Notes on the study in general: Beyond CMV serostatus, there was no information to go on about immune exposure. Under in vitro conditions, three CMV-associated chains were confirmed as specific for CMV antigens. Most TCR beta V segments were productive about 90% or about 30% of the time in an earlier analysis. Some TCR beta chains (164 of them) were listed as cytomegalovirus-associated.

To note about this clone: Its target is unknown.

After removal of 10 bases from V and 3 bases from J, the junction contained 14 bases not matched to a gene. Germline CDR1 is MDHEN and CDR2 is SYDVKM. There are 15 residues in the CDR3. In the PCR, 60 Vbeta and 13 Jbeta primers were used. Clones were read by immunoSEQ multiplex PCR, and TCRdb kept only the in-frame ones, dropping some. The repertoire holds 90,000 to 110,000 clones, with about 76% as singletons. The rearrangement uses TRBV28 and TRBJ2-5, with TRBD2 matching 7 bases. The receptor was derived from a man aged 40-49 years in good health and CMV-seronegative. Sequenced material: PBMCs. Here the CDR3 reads CATDVGSGDEETQYF. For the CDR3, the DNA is TGTGCCACCGACGTCGGGAGCGGGGACGAAGAGACCCAGTACTTC.